What follows is one TCR beta chain and its context. V lost 3 bases and J lost 3; bases outside the gene matches: 8. Germline values: CDR1 SGDLS, CDR2 YYNGEE. The CDR3 spans 16 residues. This record comes from a study of blood T cell repertoires in COVID-19. Whole-study context: Acute and convalescent COVID-19 samples came from the United States, Italy and Spain. T cells, B-cell-depleted T cells, or PBMCs supplied cDNA or gDNA.

Authors' methods: Reference gene primer amplification in the assay estimated nucleated cell counts. Profiling relied on immunoSEQ multiplex PCR, and the TCRdb table lists in-frame clones only, not all of them. V, J and clone size were drawn from that table, and D and trimming were deduced from the DNA. The sample includes tens of thousands of clones, 80% to 95% of them seen just once. This clonotype originated in a woman of 80 years or more with active COVID-19. The V and J genes are TRBV9 and TRBJ2-1; 8 bases are shared with TRBD2. The sequencing sample was made of peripheral blood. The CDR3 region has the DNA TGTGCCAGCAGCGCCCTGGGTCGGGGGGGCTACAATGAGCAGTTCTTC. Protein: CASSALGRGGYNEQFF. Full variable domain (missing parts from reference TRBV9 and TRBJ2-1): DSGVTQTPKHLITATGQRVTLRCSPRSGDLSVYWYQQSLDQGLQFLIQYYNGEERAKGNILERFSAQQFPDLHSELNLSSLELGDSALYFCASSALGRGGYNEQFFGPGTRLTVL.